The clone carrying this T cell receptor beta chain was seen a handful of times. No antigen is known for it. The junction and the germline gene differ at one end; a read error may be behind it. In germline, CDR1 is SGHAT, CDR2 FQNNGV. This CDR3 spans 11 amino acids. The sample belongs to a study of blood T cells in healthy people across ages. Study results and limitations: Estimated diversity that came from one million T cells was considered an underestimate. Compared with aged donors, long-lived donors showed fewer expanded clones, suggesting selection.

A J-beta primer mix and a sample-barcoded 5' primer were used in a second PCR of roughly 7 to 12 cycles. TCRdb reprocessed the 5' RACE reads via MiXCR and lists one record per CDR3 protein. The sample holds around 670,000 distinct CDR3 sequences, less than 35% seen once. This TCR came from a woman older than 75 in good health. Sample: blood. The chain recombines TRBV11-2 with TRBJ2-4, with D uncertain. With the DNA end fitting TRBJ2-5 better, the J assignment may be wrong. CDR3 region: CACSPSETQYF. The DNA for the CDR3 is TGTGCCTGCAGCCCCTCCGAGACCCAGTACTTC.